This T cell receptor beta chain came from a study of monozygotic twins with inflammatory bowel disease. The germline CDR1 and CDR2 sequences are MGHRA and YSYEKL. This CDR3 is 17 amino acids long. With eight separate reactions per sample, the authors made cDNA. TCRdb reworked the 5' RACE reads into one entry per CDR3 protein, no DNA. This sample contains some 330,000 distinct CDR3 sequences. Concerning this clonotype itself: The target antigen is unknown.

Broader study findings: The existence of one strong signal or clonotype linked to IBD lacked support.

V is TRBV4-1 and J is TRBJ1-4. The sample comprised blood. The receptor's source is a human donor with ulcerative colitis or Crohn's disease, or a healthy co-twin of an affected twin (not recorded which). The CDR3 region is CASSQAKGSATNEKLFF.